This entry features one T cell receptor (beta chain) sequence. The data were taken from a study of blood T cell repertoires in COVID-19. Study processing details: Estimation of nucleated cell counts relied on the amplification of reference gene primers. Produced via immunoSEQ multiplex PCR; TCRdb's table is partial and in-frame only. V and J calls and clone size come straight from that table; D and trimming were deduced from the DNA. The sample yields about 99,000 clones, approximately 88% seen once. V lost 0 bases and J lost 12, with 19 bases in between. The CDR3 covers 14 residues. Germline V CDR1 and CDR2: SGHRS, YFSETQ.

This TCR came from a human donor in a cohort sampled during active COVID-19. The chain is built from TRBV5-1 and TRBJ2-7, with a possible D match to TRBD2 (6 bases). The sample comprised peripheral blood. The CDR3 region is CASSLEGGGGDPYF. CDR3 coding DNA: TGCGCCAGCAGCTTGGAAGGCGGTGGCGGGGATCCGTACTTC.